This T cell receptor (beta chain) emerged from a study of response to subunit inactivated influenza vaccine listed by TCRdb under 2018. In the study overall: The study used deep quantitative T cell receptor repertoire profiling to track responses to a trivalent subunit inactivated influenza vaccine.

General study outcomes and caveats: According to the authors, only a limited number of new T cells may be recruited by each seasonal influenza vaccination.

This clonotype has a count of ten or more. There is no known antigen for this receptor. It has no much larger one-base neighbor in the sample; base qualities were not kept. V and J lose 4 bases and 10 bases, and a span of 12 bases separates them. Taken from cysteine to phenylalanine, the CDR3 has 12 residues. CDR3 DNA is the only sequence kept; it has 36 bases, read in frame from the first base. CDR1 and CDR2, looked up from the germline V gene, are SGHRS and YFSETQ. The library came from RT-PCR. These reads were obtained on an Illumina HiSeq 2500. Clones were called with MiXCR by TCRdb after fastp trimmed the public reads at Q25, and only in-frame beta chains were retained. When rows share a CDR3 protein, they turn into one entry using the most common DNA and genes. This sample gives roughly 700,000 distinct CDR3 sequences in total; 15% to 18% of them show up just once. The ten largest clones capture approximately 10% of the sample.

The TCR comes from a man between 50 and 59 years old who received an inactivated influenza vaccine. Donor details come from another sample of the same person, matched by shared clones. The sequence links TRBV5-1 to TRBJ2-1; matching of 6 bases hints at TRBD2 as the D gene. This material consisted of PBMCs from blood, taken approximately 12 days after vaccination. This receptor has the CDR3 CASSPPGSEQFF. The DNA is as follows: TGCGCCAGCAGCCCCCCCGGGAGCGAGCAGTTCTTC.